Listed below are T cell receptor beta chains from one sample, sequenced in a study of blood T cells in healthy people across ages. TCRdb redid the calling of the 5' RACE reads with MiXCR, one entry per CDR3 protein. The data hold around 400,000 distinct CDR3 sequences, with about 55% observed a single time. What was sequenced was blood. These receptors came from a man aged 55 to 70 in good health. CDR3s include the opening cysteine and the closing phenylalanine or tryptophan. D genes are given only for firm matches. Where a row states a size, it is once, few, many or the class of an expanded clone; other rows omit it.

V	size	D	J	DNA	CDR3
TRBV5-5	NA	NA	TRBJ2-1	TGTGCCAGCAGCTTGGGACACGGGACGCGCAATGAGCAGTTCTTC	CASSLGHGTRNEQFF
TRBV20-1	few	TRBD2	TRBJ2-1	TGCAGTGCTAGAAGTCCGGCGGGAGGGCGTTTATATGAGCAGTTCTTC	CSARSPAGGRLYEQFF
TRBV5-4	few	NA	TRBJ2-5	TGTGCCAGCAGCCCCTTCGTTACCGGAGCAGAGACCCAGTACTTC	CASSPFVTGAETQYF
TRBV4-2	few	NA	TRBJ1-2	TGTGCCAGCAGCCAAGAAGACGAGGGCCGGGGCTACACCTTC	CASSQEDEGRGYTF
TRBV11-2	once	TRBD1	TRBJ1-2	TGTGCCAGCAGCTCCGGGACAGGGGGGAGGGGCTACACCTTC	CASSSGTGGRGYTF
TRBV20-1	NA	NA	TRBJ2-7	TGCAGTGCCCCCGGGGGCGGGAGCTACGAGCAGTACTTC	CSAPGGGSYEQYF
TRBV3-1	NA	NA	TRBJ2-1	TGTGCCAGCAGCCAAGCCCAGGGTCTATACAATGAGCAGTTCTTC	CASSQAQGLYNEQFF
TRBV6-5	NA	NA	TRBJ2-3	TGTGCCAGCAGTTACGAGGGACGGAACACAGATACGCAGTATTTT	CASSYEGRNTDTQYF
TRBV4-1	NA	NA	TRBJ2-5	TGCGCCAGCAGCCAACCCTCAGGGTCCTGGGAGCAGTACTTC	CASSQPSGSWEQYF
TRBV6-2/TRBV6-3	NA	NA	TRBJ2-2	TGTGCCAGCAGTTACGCGCTGGGAGGTGCCGGGGAGCTGTTTTTT	CASSYALGGAGELFF
TRBV4-1	NA	NA	TRBJ2-1	TGCGCCAGCAGCCAAGTCACCCCCAATGAGCAGTTCTTC	CASSQVTPNEQFF
TRBV7-2	NA	NA	TRBJ2-3	TGTGCCAGCAGTCGTAGATTAGCGGAAGGGGGGACGCAGTATTTT	CASSRRLAEGGTQYF
TRBV11-2	NA	NA	TRBJ1-1	TGTGCCAGCAGCTTAGGGGCAGGGATTACTACCGCTTTCTTT	CASSLGAGITTAFF
TRBV20-1	NA	TRBD2	TRBJ2-3	TGCAGTGCGGGCTCAGGCGGGGGGAGGACAGATACGCAGTATTTT	CSAGSGGGRTDTQYF
TRBV29-1	few	NA	TRBJ2-1	TGCAGCGTTGAGGGGGCAGGGGTCGAGCAGTTCTTC	CSVEGAGVEQFF
TRBV7-3	NA	TRBD2	TRBJ2-5	TGTGCCAGCAGCCTCGGGGCTAGCGGAGAGACCCAGTACTTC	CASSLGASGETQYF
TRBV6-6	NA	NA	TRBJ1-5	TGTGCCAGCACCGACCCCCAGGCTTGGAATCAGCCCCAGCATTTT	CASTDPQAWNQPQHF
TRBV7-9	few	NA	TRBJ2-1	TGTGCCAGCAGCTTCGACAGGCTCCCGTTCTTC	CASSFDRLPFF
TRBV5-4	NA	NA	TRBJ2-3	TGTGCCAGCAGCCCGGGGGCCGCCTCGGGAGATACGCAGTATTTT	CASSPGAASGDTQYF
TRBV15	NA	NA	TRBJ2-5	TGTGCCACCAGCAGAGTTGGCGAGACCCAGTACTTC	CATSRVGETQYF
TRBV5-6	once	TRBD2	TRBJ2-6	TGTGCCAGCAGCTTCCCGGGACTATCTGCCTCTGGGGCCAACGTCCTGACTTTC	CASSFPGLSASGANVLTF
TRBV30	NA	NA	TRBJ2-5	TGTGCCTGGAGCTCTAGCCAAGAGACCCAGTACTTC	CAWSSSQETQYF
TRBV20-1	NA	NA	TRBJ2-1	TGCAGTGCTAGAGCAGGAGGGGGCCGTTACAATGAGCAGTTCTTC	CSARAGGGRYNEQFF
TRBV20-1	NA	TRBD1	TRBJ2-1	TGCAGTGCTAGAGTCGGGGCAGGGGGCCCGAATGAGCAGTTCTTC	CSARVGAGGPNEQFF
TRBV7-3	NA	NA	TRBJ2-3	TGTGCCAGCAACCAAAGAGTTTCAGATACGCAGTATTTT	CASNQRVSDTQYF
TRBV4-3	NA	NA	TRBJ2-3	TGCGCCAGCAGCCAAGAAACGGGCAGGGGCAGCGCAGATACGCAGTATTTT	CASSQETGRGSADTQYF
TRBV7-2	NA	TRBD1	TRBJ2-5	TGTGCCAGCAGCAAACAGGCAGGGGGTGGAGTAGGAGAGACCCAGTACTTC	CASSKQAGGGVGETQYF
TRBV7-2	NA	NA	TRBJ2-3	TGTGCCAGCAGCTTGAGGAGTGGTCTGGGCACAGATACGCAGTATTTT	CASSLRSGLGTDTQYF
TRBV5-5	few	NA	TRBJ2-7	TGTGCCAGCAGCTCCGGACAGAGCTTCTCCTACGAGCAGTACTTC	CASSSGQSFSYEQYF
TRBV5-1	few	NA	TRBJ2-7	TGCGCCAGCAGCTTGGAGGTGGGTGCGGCCTACAATGAGCAGTACTTC	CASSLEVGAAYNEQYF
TRBV29-1	NA	NA	TRBJ2-7	TGCAGCGTTGAAGAATGGGGGGTTGGCGAGCAGTACTTC	CSVEEWGVGEQYF
TRBV29-1	NA	NA	TRBJ2-1	TGCAGCGTTGAATCCCGGGACTCACAATACAATGAGCAGTTCTTC	CSVESRDSQYNEQFF
TRBV2	few	NA	TRBJ2-7	TGTGCCAGCTCCCCGGACAGACGCTACGAGCAGTACTTC	CASSPDRRYEQYF
TRBV4-1	many	NA	TRBJ2-6	TGCGCCAGCAGCACCGGACCGACCCCAGGGGCCAACGTCCTGACTTTC	CASSTGPTPGANVLTF
TRBV7-2	NA	TRBD1	TRBJ2-3	TGTGCCAGCAGCTTGGGTGGGACAGGGCGAAGTGGGAAGTGGGCGACGCAGTATTTT	CASSLGGTGRSGKWATQYF
TRBV30	few	TRBD1	TRBJ1-2	TGTGCCTGGAGTACAGGGGGCGCAGGCTATGGCTACACCTTC	CAWSTGGAGYGYTF
TRBV29-1	NA	TRBD1	TRBJ1-4	TGCAGCGTGGGGGTCGGGACAGGGAATGAAAAACTGTTTTTT	CSVGVGTGNEKLFF
TRBV27	NA	TRBD2	TRBJ2-7	TGTGCCAGCAGTGGTAACCCCGGACTAGGAGTCAATGAGCAGTACTTC	CASSGNPGLGVNEQYF
TRBV7-2	many	TRBD2	TRBJ2-1	TGTGCCAGCAGTTTGGGTCGGGGGGGATACAATGAGCAGTTCTTC	CASSLGRGGYNEQFF
TRBV5-1	NA	NA	TRBJ1-5	TGCGCCAGCAGCTTAGACAGTGCCCGTAATCAGCCCCAGCATTTT	CASSLDSARNQPQHF
TRBV4-2	few	TRBD2	TRBJ2-7	TGTGCCAGCAGCCAAACCGGGACTAGCGGATACGAGCAGTACTTC	CASSQTGTSGYEQYF
TRBV9	NA	TRBD2	TRBJ2-1	TGTGCCAGCAGCGAGAGTAGCGGGGGACCCTACAATGAGCAGTTCTTC	CASSESSGGPYNEQFF
TRBV20-1	few	TRBD2	TRBJ2-1	TGCAGTGCTAGAGATCCTAGCGGGAGAATCACCTACAATGAGCAGTTCTTC	CSARDPSGRITYNEQFF
TRBV11-1	NA	NA	TRBJ2-7	TGTGCCAGCAGCCCCCAGAGGGGGGCCTCCTACGAGCAGTACTTC	CASSPQRGASYEQYF
TRBV20-1	NA	TRBD1	TRBJ2-1	TGCAGTGCTGCCTCTGGGACAGGGCTCCCCGAGCAGTTCTTC	CSAASGTGLPEQFF
TRBV20-1	NA	NA	TRBJ2-5	TGCAGTGCTAGAGGGGGGATCGCGGGTTTGGAGACCCAGTACTTC	CSARGGIAGLETQYF
TRBV7-2	NA	NA	TRBJ1-1	TGTGCCAGCGCCTTGGGGGGGCGCCCGAACACTGAAGCTTTCTTT	CASALGGRPNTEAFF
TRBV3-1	NA	NA	TRBJ2-7	TGTGCCAGCAGCCATTTAACAACCTCCTACGAGCAGTACTTC	CASSHLTTSYEQYF
TRBV4-2	NA	NA	TRBJ2-7	TGTGCCAGCAGCCAAGATGCGGGCCCCTACGTGCAGTACTTC	CASSQDAGPYVQYF
TRBV6-5	NA	NA	TRBJ2-5	TGTGCCAGCAGCCAAAAGTGGAGGGGGCCCTTAGAGACCCAGTACTTC	CASSQKWRGPLETQYF
TRBV4-3	NA	TRBD2	TRBJ2-3	TGCGCCAGCAGCCAAGAACGGGAGGGGGCAGATACGCAGTATTTT	CASSQEREGADTQYF
TRBV6-2/TRBV6-3	few	NA	TRBJ2-7	TGTGCCAGCAGTTACGATCGGGGGAGGATCTACGAGCAGTACTTC	CASSYDRGRIYEQYF
TRBV6-5	NA	NA	TRBJ2-1	TGTGCCAGCAGTTACGAGGGTGGAAATGAGCAGTTCTTC	CASSYEGGNEQFF